This T cell receptor (beta chain) was documented in a study of blood T cell repertoires in COVID-19. Assay: immunoSEQ multiplex PCR; the TCRdb copy retains only in-frame clones and omits some. The profile shows 260,000 or so clones, roughly 86% of them singletons. The receptor was isolated from a man younger than 30 with active or convalescent COVID-19. The sequenced material came from peripheral blood.

The CDR3 DNA reads TGTGCCAGCAGTTTAGGACAGTCCTACGAGCAGTACTTC. Translation gives CASSLGQSYEQYF. The chain combines TRBV27 with TRBJ2-7; a possible D gene is TRBD1 (6 bases). Trimming removed 2 bases from V and 1 base from J, with 6 bases in between. This CDR3 is 13 amino acids long. Germline V gives CDR1 MNHEY, CDR2 SMNVEV (reference sequence).